This T cell receptor (beta chain) was retrieved from a study of beta chain features in type 1 diabetes listed by TCRdb under 2018. Broadly, across the study: Mean age, gender distribution, total cell number and subset yield did not differ between patients and healthy donors. A total of roughly 98,000,000 sorted cells were examined across all samples, and RNA yield correlated strongly with the number of cells per subset. The study compared TCRB repertoires of sorted circulating CD4+ T cell subsets between recently diagnosed type 1 diabetes patients and matched healthy donors. Regulatory and stem cell-like memory subsets were obtained from only 8 patients and roughly 8 healthy donors, while naive and central memory subsets were obtained from all 28 donors. Here is what the overall study found, with its caveats: Because cDNA rather than genomic DNA was sequenced, highly expressing activated cells could have been over-represented, although no difference in activation and CD3 levels was found between groups. The naive, central memory and regulatory TCRB repertoires appeared to resemble one another more closely among patients than among healthy donors. At VDJ recombination sites, patients with type 1 diabetes made fewer insertions and deleted more nucleotides, a pattern implying thymic rearrangement abnormalities. PCR may preferentially amplify shorter templates, but because patient and control samples were amplified and corrected together, any resulting skew would affect both groups equally. Because the HLA sub-analyses included only small numbers of individuals, any influence of HLA type on TCRB rearrangement was left unresolved. Type 1 diabetes patients showed a moderate but significant shortening of TCRB CDR3 length in all four CD4+ subsets.

Each donor gave one peripheral blood draw, around 100 mL on average, collected into heparinised tubes. A BD FACSAria II was used to sort naive, central memory, regulatory and stem cell-like memory CD4+ T cells with a panel that included CD45RO, CCR7, CD25, CD127, CD95 and CD27. Every sorted population had a purity above 95%. Right away, PBMCs were isolated by Lymphoprep density gradient centrifugation and were stained directly, with no culture step. Samples were stained and sorted in pairs, with one healthy donor and one patient per experiment, so that batch effects were minimized. Note on this clone: Its antigen specificity is not known. Per-base quality was not reported, and no clone a single base away is much larger than it.

The High Capacity cDNA Reverse Transcription Kit was used to reverse transcribe all of the isolated RNA, meaning that expressed TCRB transcripts were what got sequenced. Naive, central memory and regulatory T cell samples underwent deep immunoSEQ sequencing, averaging around 3.7 million total reads per sample. Sorted cells were lysed in RLT buffer, and RNA was extracted using DNase-treated RNeasy Micro or Mini kits according to cell number. To prevent cross-contamination, each cell subset was processed individually, whereas patient and healthy donor samples were processed jointly. Using the immunoSEQ multiplex PCR, TCRB sequences were amplified from cDNA into 87-bp fragments spanning the CDR3 region. The amplicons were sequenced using the Illumina HiSeq platform. From the authors' description of their analysis: Synthetic template baselines were used to correct PCR bias computationally, reads within Hamming distance 2 were collapsed together, and singletons that could not be merged were discarded. Reads were aligned against IMGT to assign V, D and J genes, CDR3 length and insertions or deletions at six rearrangement sites. Within each subset, clonotype counts were normalized to sorted cell number, after which true diversity and Gini coefficients were computed with the tcR R package. The overlap coefficient, calculated on TCRB nucleotide sequences, was used to quantify repertoire sharing. Not all clones reach the TCRdb copy of this immuneACCESS table, which keeps in-frame sequences only. Checked studies attribute under half of the gap to unresolved V genes and leave the rest unexplained. D and trimming come from the DNA, and the V and J calls and clone size come from that table. For this sample there are some 140,000 clones; 9% appear just once. The top ten constitute over 0.6% of the sample.

The CDR3, cysteine through phenylalanine, is 14 amino acids long. Solely the CDR3 DNA is kept, with 42 bases framed from the first base. CDR1 SEHNR and CDR2 FQNEAQ were looked up in the germline V gene (reference sequence). V lost 3 bases and J lost 5 bases, and the count of bases not matched to a germline gene is 4. The receptor chain draws on TRBV7-9 and TRBJ2-5, with 9 middle bases fitting TRBD2. Material for sequencing was central memory CD4+ T cells from blood. The sequence came from a man under 40 with type 1 diabetes. The CDR3 region: CASSFSGGTETQYF. Here is the DNA: TGTGCCAGCAGCTTTAGCGGGGGAACTGAGACCCAGTACTTC.